This is a list of T cell receptor beta chains from one sample in a study of T cell repertoires in cytomegalovirus infection. For these receptors, no antigen is known. MiXCR was run by TCRdb on the reads, yielding one entry per CDR3 protein. This table holds 750,000 to 950,000 distinct CDR3 sequences, about 27% found once. This specimen consisted of cultured CD8+ T cells from PBMCs, obtained from culture after CMV antigen stimulation. Receptors were obtained from a human donor in good health (CMV status not recorded). Some clones in this sample may be carry-over from other donors' samples. CDR3s include the opening cysteine and the closing phenylalanine or tryptophan. D genes are given only for firm matches. Expanded clones get a size class; other rows say once, few or many, or leave the size out.

abundance: NA; v_gene: TRBV9; d_gene: NA; j_gene: TRBJ2-4; CDR3nt: TGTGCCAGCAGCGTAGCTGGTGGGGGGGCAGCCAAAAACATTCAGTACTTC; CDR3aa: CASSVAGGGAAKNIQYF
abundance: once; v_gene: TRBV2; d_gene: NA; j_gene: TRBJ2-7; CDR3nt: TGTGCCAGCAGTGTCCAGGACGAGCAGTACTTC; CDR3aa: CASSVQDEQYF
abundance: few; v_gene: TRBV5-4; d_gene: NA; j_gene: TRBJ2-3; CDR3nt: TGTGCCAGCAGCGGTACGGGAGATACGCAGTATTTT; CDR3aa: CASSGTGDTQYF
abundance: few; v_gene: TRBV10-3; d_gene: NA; j_gene: TRBJ2-7; CDR3nt: TGTGCCACCAGGGGAGGCGACTCCTACGAGCAGTACTTC; CDR3aa: CATRGGDSYEQYF
abundance: NA; v_gene: TRBV2; d_gene: NA; j_gene: TRBJ1-2; CDR3nt: TGTGCCAGCTTTGGCGGACCTAACTATGGCTACACCTTC; CDR3aa: CASFGGPNYGYTF
abundance: once; v_gene: TRBV10-3; d_gene: TRBD1; j_gene: TRBJ1-1; CDR3nt: TGTGCCATCAGTGAGACAGGGGAGGGCACTGAAGCTTTCTTT; CDR3aa: CAISETGEGTEAFF
abundance: NA; v_gene: TRBV2; d_gene: NA; j_gene: TRBJ2-3; CDR3nt: TGTGCCAGCAGGGACAATCCCAATACGCAGTATTTT; CDR3aa: CASRDNPNTQYF
abundance: few; v_gene: TRBV10-3; d_gene: NA; j_gene: TRBJ1-2; CDR3nt: TGTGCCATCAGTGGGGACCGCCACACCTTC; CDR3aa: CAISGDRHTF
abundance: NA; v_gene: TRBV28; d_gene: TRBD1; j_gene: TRBJ2-3; CDR3nt: TGTTCCAGCAGTTTCCAGGGACAGGGCACAGATACGCAGTATTTT; CDR3aa: CSSSFQGQGTDTQYF
abundance: few; v_gene: TRBV24-1; d_gene: NA; j_gene: TRBJ2-1; CDR3nt: TGTGCCACCAGTGATATCCGACAGAATTCCTACAATGAGCAGTTCTTC; CDR3aa: CATSDIRQNSYNEQFF
abundance: NA; v_gene: TRBV20-1; d_gene: TRBD2; j_gene: TRBJ2-2; CDR3nt: TGCAGTGCTAGATATAGCGGGGGGGCCTACACCGGGGAGCTGTTTTTT; CDR3aa: CSARYSGGAYTGELFF
abundance: few; v_gene: TRBV27; d_gene: TRBD1; j_gene: TRBJ1-4; CDR3nt: TGTGCCAGCAGCTTCGGACAGGGTGGTTTTGAACTGTTTTTT; CDR3aa: CASSFGQGGFELFF
abundance: NA; v_gene: TRBV12-3/TRBV12-4; d_gene: NA; j_gene: TRBJ2-5; CDR3nt: TGTGCCAGCACCACGGACCCGGGGGAAGGGGAGACCCAGTACTTC; CDR3aa: CASTTDPGEGETQYF
abundance: many; v_gene: TRBV7-6; d_gene: TRBD1; j_gene: TRBJ1-1; CDR3nt: TGTGCCAGCAGCTTAGCGACAGGGATGAACACTGAAGCTTTCTTT; CDR3aa: CASSLATGMNTEAFF
abundance: NA; v_gene: TRBV27; d_gene: NA; j_gene: TRBJ1-2; CDR3nt: TGTGCCAGCACCCGAGGAGAGGGGTATGGCTACACCTTC; CDR3aa: CASTRGEGYGYTF
abundance: NA; v_gene: TRBV27; d_gene: TRBD1; j_gene: TRBJ1-5; CDR3nt: TGTGCCAGCAGTTTCGGTACAGGGGCTTATGAGCCCCAGCATTTT; CDR3aa: CASSFGTGAYEPQHF
abundance: few; v_gene: TRBV5-5; d_gene: TRBD1; j_gene: TRBJ2-1; CDR3nt: TGTGCCAGCAGCTCGGACAGGGTCAATGAGCAGTTCTTC; CDR3aa: CASSSDRVNEQFF
abundance: NA; v_gene: TRBV27; d_gene: NA; j_gene: TRBJ1-4; CDR3nt: TGTGCCAGCAGTACAGGGTCGCCTAATGAAAAACTGTTTTTT; CDR3aa: CASSTGSPNEKLFF
abundance: many; v_gene: TRBV7-2; d_gene: TRBD1; j_gene: TRBJ2-5; CDR3nt: TGTGCCAGCAGCCCGCGACAGGGGGTGAGGGAGACCCAGTACTTC; CDR3aa: CASSPRQGVRETQYF
abundance: few; v_gene: TRBV10-2; d_gene: NA; j_gene: TRBJ2-1; CDR3nt: TGCGCCAGCAACCGGGACTTCTCTATCAATGAGCAGTTCTTC; CDR3aa: CASNRDFSINEQFF
abundance: NA; v_gene: TRBV12-3/TRBV12-4; d_gene: NA; j_gene: TRBJ2-7; CDR3nt: TGTGCCAGCAGTTTAGGGGGCGGCGGTCGGGACGACTCCTACGAGCAGTACTTC; CDR3aa: CASSLGGGGRDDSYEQYF
abundance: NA; v_gene: TRBV14; d_gene: TRBD1; j_gene: TRBJ1-1; CDR3nt: TGTGCCAGCAGCCAAATAACAGGGGGCCTGTACACTGAAGCTTTCTTT; CDR3aa: CASSQITGGLYTEAFF
abundance: few; v_gene: TRBV7-6; d_gene: NA; j_gene: TRBJ2-3; CDR3nt: TGTGCCAGCAGCTTGCCGCCAGCGGCCTTCACAGATACGCAGTATTTT; CDR3aa: CASSLPPAAFTDTQYF
abundance: few; v_gene: TRBV5-6; d_gene: NA; j_gene: TRBJ1-2; CDR3nt: TGTGCCAGCAGCTCCCCGACAGGAAGTGGCTATGGCTACACCTTC; CDR3aa: CASSSPTGSGYGYTF
abundance: many; v_gene: TRBV10-3; d_gene: NA; j_gene: TRBJ1-1; CDR3nt: TGTGCCATCAGTGACCCTGGACATAGGAACACTGAAGCTTTCTTT; CDR3aa: CAISDPGHRNTEAFF
abundance: NA; v_gene: TRBV6-2/TRBV6-3; d_gene: TRBD2; j_gene: TRBJ2-1; CDR3nt: TGTGCCAGCAGGAGCGGGGCGGAGCAGTTCTTC; CDR3aa: CASRSGAEQFF
abundance: few; v_gene: TRBV7-6; d_gene: NA; j_gene: TRBJ2-3; CDR3nt: TGTGCCAGCAGCTTAGTGGCGACTAGCACAGATACGCAGTATTTT; CDR3aa: CASSLVATSTDTQYF
abundance: many; v_gene: TRBV27; d_gene: NA; j_gene: TRBJ2-7; CDR3nt: TGTGCCAGCAGTTCGGGACTTATCCTTAACGAGCAGTACTTC; CDR3aa: CASSSGLILNEQYF
abundance: many; v_gene: TRBV12-3/TRBV12-4; d_gene: NA; j_gene: TRBJ1-2; CDR3nt: TGTGCCATTGGGAGGGGACATGGCTACACCTTC; CDR3aa: CAIGRGHGYTF
abundance: few; v_gene: TRBV12-3/TRBV12-4; d_gene: TRBD1; j_gene: TRBJ1-2; CDR3nt: TGTGCCAGCAGTTTCTCTGGGACAGATGGCTACACCTTC; CDR3aa: CASSFSGTDGYTF
abundance: few; v_gene: TRBV15; d_gene: NA; j_gene: TRBJ2-2; CDR3nt: TGTGCCACCAGCAGAGGTCGGCTACAGACGAACACCGGGGAGCTGTTTTTT; CDR3aa: CATSRGRLQTNTGELFF
abundance: few; v_gene: TRBV6-6; d_gene: TRBD1; j_gene: TRBJ2-1; CDR3nt: TGTGCCAGCAACCTACAGGGGGCCTACAATGAGCAGTTCTTC; CDR3aa: CASNLQGAYNEQFF
abundance: many; v_gene: TRBV7-2; d_gene: NA; j_gene: TRBJ2-2; CDR3nt: TGTGCCAGCAGCTTACAGTTATATAACACCGGGGAGCTGTTTTTT; CDR3aa: CASSLQLYNTGELFF
abundance: many; v_gene: TRBV7-8; d_gene: NA; j_gene: TRBJ2-2; CDR3nt: TGTGCCAGCAGCTTGAGAGACGGGGAGCTGTTTTTT; CDR3aa: CASSLRDGELFF
abundance: few; v_gene: TRBV27; d_gene: TRBD1; j_gene: TRBJ2-7; CDR3nt: TGTGCCAGCAGTCCTACGTACAGGGGGGTTAGCTACGAGCAGTACTTC; CDR3aa: CASSPTYRGVSYEQYF
abundance: NA; v_gene: TRBV4-3; d_gene: TRBD2; j_gene: TRBJ2-3; CDR3nt: TGCGCCAGCAGCCGGAGCGGGGGCCCTACAGATACGCAGTATTTT; CDR3aa: CASSRSGGPTDTQYF
abundance: once; v_gene: TRBV27; d_gene: NA; j_gene: TRBJ2-7; CDR3nt: TGTGCCAGCAGTTTCGGATACAGCGGCGAGCAGTACTTC; CDR3aa: CASSFGYSGEQYF
abundance: few; v_gene: TRBV4-3; d_gene: NA; j_gene: TRBJ1-1; CDR3nt: TGCGCCAGCAGCCAAGAGTCTCTGGCGGCGACCGGGGTGGCTGAAGCTTTCTTT; CDR3aa: CASSQESLAATGVAEAFF
abundance: NA; v_gene: TRBV20-1; d_gene: TRBD2; j_gene: TRBJ2-2; CDR3nt: TGCAGTGCTACTGATAGCGGGGGGGCGGGCACCGGGGAGCTGTTTTTT; CDR3aa: CSATDSGGAGTGELFF
abundance: few; v_gene: TRBV27; d_gene: NA; j_gene: TRBJ2-1; CDR3nt: TGTGCCAGCAGTCCAACAGGGAGGGGGCAGTTCTTC; CDR3aa: CASSPTGRGQFF
abundance: NA; v_gene: TRBV9; d_gene: TRBD1; j_gene: TRBJ1-1; CDR3nt: TGTGCCAGCAGCGTACCTAGGACAGGACCGAACACTGAAGCTTTCTTT; CDR3aa: CASSVPRTGPNTEAFF
abundance: NA; v_gene: TRBV4-3; d_gene: NA; j_gene: TRBJ2-7; CDR3nt: TGCGCCAGCAGCCAAACCTCAAGGGGCGGCTCCTACGAGCAGTACTTC; CDR3aa: CASSQTSRGGSYEQYF
abundance: few; v_gene: TRBV4-1; d_gene: NA; j_gene: TRBJ2-2; CDR3nt: TGCGCCAGCAGCCACTCGACTTTATTACAGGGTGAGAACACCGGGGAGCTGTTTTTT; CDR3aa: CASSHSTLLQGENTGELFF
abundance: few; v_gene: TRBV9; d_gene: TRBD2; j_gene: TRBJ2-1; CDR3nt: TGTGCCAGTTCCGGGGGGGCCCCCATCTACAATGAGCAGTTCTTC; CDR3aa: CASSGGAPIYNEQFF
abundance: few; v_gene: TRBV27; d_gene: NA; j_gene: TRBJ2-1; CDR3nt: TGTGCCAGCAGTTTCAAGGGAACCTACAATGAGCAGTTCTTC; CDR3aa: CASSFKGTYNEQFF
abundance: NA; v_gene: TRBV19; d_gene: NA; j_gene: TRBJ1-2; CDR3nt: TGTGCCAGTAGTATAGGGGATGGGGGCTACTATGGCTACACCTTC; CDR3aa: CASSIGDGGYYGYTF
abundance: few; v_gene: TRBV11-2; d_gene: NA; j_gene: TRBJ2-3; CDR3nt: TGTGCCAGCAGCATAGGCTGGGGGGGCAAAACAGATACGCAGTATTTT; CDR3aa: CASSIGWGGKTDTQYF